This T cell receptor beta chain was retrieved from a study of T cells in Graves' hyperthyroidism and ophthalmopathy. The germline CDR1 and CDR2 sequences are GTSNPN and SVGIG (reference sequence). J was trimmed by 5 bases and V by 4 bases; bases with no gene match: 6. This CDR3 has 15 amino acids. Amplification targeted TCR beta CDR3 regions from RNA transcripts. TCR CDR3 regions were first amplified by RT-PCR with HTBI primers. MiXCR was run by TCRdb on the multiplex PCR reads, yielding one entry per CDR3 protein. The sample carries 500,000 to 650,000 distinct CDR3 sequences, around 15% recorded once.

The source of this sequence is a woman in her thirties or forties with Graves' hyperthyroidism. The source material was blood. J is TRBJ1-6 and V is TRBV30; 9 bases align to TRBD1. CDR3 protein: CAWTSGTGNNSPLHF. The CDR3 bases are TGTGCCTGGACCTCCGGGACAGGGAATAATTCACCCCTCCACTTT.